This T cell receptor beta chain comes out of a study of OX40 agonist ivuxolimab in advanced cancers. Measured with immunoSEQ multiplex PCR; TCRdb has only the in-frame clones, and not every one. The sample lists about 93,000 clones, around 94% seen once, with around 2.5% in the top ten. The CDR3 covers 14 residues. Trimming cost V 3 bases and J 3 bases, with 13 bases left between them. CDR1 SGHDT and CDR2 YYEEEE come from the germline V gene. Source: CD4+ or CD8+ T cells sorted from blood, taken in a trial of the OX40 agonist ivuxolimab. The receptor comes from an adult with an advanced solid tumor such as melanoma, head and neck, liver or kidney cancer. The chain links TRBV5-6 to TRBJ2-7; the D is unclear. The CDR3 protein is CASSSGWGGYEQYF. CDR3 DNA: TGTGCCAGCAGCTCTGGGTGGGGTGGCTACGAGCAGTACTTC.